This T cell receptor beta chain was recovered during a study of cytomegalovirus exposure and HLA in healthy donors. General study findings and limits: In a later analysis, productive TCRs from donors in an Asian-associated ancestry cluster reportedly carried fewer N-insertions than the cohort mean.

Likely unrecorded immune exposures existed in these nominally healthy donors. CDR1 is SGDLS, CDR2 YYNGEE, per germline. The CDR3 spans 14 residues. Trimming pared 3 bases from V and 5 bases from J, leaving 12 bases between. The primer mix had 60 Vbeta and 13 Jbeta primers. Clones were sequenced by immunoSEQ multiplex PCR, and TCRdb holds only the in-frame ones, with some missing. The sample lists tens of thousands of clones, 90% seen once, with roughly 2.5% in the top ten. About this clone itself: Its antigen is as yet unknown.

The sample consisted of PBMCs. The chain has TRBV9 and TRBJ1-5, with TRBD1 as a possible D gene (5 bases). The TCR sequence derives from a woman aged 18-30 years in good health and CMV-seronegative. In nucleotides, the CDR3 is TGTGCCAGCAGCGGTGGAGGGGAATATCAGCCCCAGCATTTT. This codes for CASSGGGEYQPQHF.